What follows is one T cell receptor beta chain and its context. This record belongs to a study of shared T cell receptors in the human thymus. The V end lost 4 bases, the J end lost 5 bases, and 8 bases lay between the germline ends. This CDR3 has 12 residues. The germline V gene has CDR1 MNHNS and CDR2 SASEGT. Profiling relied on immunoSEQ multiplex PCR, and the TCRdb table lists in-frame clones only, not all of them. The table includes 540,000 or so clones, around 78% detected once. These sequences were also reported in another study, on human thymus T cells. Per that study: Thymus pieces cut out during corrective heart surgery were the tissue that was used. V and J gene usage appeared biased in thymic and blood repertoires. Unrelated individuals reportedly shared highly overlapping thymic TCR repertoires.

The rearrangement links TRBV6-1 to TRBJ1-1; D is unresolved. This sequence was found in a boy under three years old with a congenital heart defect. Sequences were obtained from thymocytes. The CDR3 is CASSVAGTEAFF. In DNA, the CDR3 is TGTGCCAGCAGTGTTGCGGGGACTGAAGCTTTCTTT.